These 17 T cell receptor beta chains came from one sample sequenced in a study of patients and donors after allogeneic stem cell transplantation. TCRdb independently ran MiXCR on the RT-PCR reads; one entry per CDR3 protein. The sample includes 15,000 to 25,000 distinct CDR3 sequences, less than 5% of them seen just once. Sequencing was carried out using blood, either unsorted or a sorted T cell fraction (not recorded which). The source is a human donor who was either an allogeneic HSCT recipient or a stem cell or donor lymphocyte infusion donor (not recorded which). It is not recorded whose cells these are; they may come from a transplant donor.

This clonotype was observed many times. CDR3 protein: CASSLPMNTEAFF. CDR3 bases: TGTGCCAGCAGTCTCCCCATGAACACTGAAGCTTTCTTT. The gene calls are TRBV28 and TRBJ1-1; no reliable D call. CDR1 is MDHEN and CDR2 is SYDVKM in the germline V gene. This CDR3 spans 13 amino acids. The V end lost 5 bases, the J end lost 0 bases, and 7 bases lay between the germline ends.

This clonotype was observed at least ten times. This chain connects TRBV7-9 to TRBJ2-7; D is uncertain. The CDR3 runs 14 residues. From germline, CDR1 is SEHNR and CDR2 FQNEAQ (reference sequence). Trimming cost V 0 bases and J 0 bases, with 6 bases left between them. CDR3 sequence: CASSLAVSSYEQYF. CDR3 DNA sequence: TGTGCCAGCAGCTTAGCCGTGAGCTCCTACGAGCAGTACTTC.

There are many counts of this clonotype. CDR3 in DNA: TGTGCCAGCAGCTTAGCTAGGTGGGACAGGGGCTACGAGCAGTACTTC. Its protein is CASSLARWDRGYEQYF. The genes are TRBV13 and TRBJ2-7; 10 bases align to TRBD1. Germline CDR1 is PRHDT and CDR2 is FYEKMQ (reference sequence). CDR3 length: 16 amino acids. The V and J ends lost 1 base and 3 bases, in that order; junction bases with no gene match: 6.

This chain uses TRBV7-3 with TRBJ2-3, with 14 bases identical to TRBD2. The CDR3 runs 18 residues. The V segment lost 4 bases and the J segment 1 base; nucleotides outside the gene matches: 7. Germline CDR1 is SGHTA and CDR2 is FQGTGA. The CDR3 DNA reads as TGTGCCAGCAGCTGGGGGACTAGCGGGAGAGCTGGCACAGATACGCAGTATTTT. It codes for CASSWGTSGRAGTDTQYF.

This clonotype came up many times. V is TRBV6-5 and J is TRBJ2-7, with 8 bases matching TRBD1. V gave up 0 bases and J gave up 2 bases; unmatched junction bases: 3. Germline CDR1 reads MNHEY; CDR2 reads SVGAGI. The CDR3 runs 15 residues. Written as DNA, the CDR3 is TGTGCCAGCAGTTACTCGCCAGGGGGCACCTACGAGCAGTACTTC. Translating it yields CASSYSPGGTYEQYF.

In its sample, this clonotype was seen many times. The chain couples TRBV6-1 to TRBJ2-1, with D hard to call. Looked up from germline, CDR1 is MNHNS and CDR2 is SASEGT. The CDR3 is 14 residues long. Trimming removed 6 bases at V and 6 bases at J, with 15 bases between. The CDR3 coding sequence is TGTGCCAGCAGGGAATACTTAGAAAGCAATGAGCAGTTCTTC. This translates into CASREYLESNEQFF.

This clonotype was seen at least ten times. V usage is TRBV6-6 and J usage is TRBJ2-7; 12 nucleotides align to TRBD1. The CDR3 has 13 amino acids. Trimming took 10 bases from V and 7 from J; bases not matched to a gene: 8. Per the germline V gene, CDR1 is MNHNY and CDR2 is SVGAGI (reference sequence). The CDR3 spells CATRGQGAQEQYF. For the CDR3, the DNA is TGTGCCACCCGGGGACAGGGGGCGCAAGAGCAGTACTTC.

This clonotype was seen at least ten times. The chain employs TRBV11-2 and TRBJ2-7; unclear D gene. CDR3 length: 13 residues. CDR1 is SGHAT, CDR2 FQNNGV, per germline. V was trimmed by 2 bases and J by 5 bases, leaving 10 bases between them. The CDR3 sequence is CASSLLPKDEQYF. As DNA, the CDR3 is TGTGCCAGCAGCTTACTGCCAAAGGACGAGCAGTACTTC.

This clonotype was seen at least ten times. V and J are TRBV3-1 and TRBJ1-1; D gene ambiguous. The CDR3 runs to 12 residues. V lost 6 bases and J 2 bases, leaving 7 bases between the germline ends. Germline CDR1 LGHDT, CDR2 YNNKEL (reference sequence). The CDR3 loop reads CASRATNTEAFF. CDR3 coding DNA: TGTGCCAGCAGGGCGACAAACACTGAAGCTTTCTTT.

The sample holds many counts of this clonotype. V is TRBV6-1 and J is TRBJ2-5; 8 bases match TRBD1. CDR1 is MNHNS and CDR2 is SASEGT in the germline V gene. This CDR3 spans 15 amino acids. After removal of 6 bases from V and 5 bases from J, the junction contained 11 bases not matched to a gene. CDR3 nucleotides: TGTGCCAGCAGATTGCTAGCCAGGGGGCAGGAGACCCAGTACTTC. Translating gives CASRLLARGQETQYF.

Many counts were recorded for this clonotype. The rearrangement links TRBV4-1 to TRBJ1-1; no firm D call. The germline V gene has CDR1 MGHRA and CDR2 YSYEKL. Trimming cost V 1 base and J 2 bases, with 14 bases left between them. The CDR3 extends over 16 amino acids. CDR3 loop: CASSQVERTVNTEAFF. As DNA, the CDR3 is TGCGCCAGCAGCCAAGTCGAAAGGACCGTTAACACTGAAGCTTTCTTT.

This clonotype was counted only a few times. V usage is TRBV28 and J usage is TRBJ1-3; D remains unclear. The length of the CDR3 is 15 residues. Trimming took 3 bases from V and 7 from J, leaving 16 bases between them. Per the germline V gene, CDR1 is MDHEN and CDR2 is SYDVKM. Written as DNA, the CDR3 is TGTGCCAGCAGTTTGGGTCTACGGCGGGATAACACCATATATTTT. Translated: CASSLGLRRDNTIYF.

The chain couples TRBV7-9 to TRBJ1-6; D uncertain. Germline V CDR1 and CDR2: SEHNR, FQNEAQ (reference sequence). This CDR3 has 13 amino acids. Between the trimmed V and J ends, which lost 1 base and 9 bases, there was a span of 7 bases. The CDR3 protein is CASSLGVGSPLHF. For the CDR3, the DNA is TGTGCCAGCAGCTTAGGAGTGGGTTCACCCCTCCACTTT.

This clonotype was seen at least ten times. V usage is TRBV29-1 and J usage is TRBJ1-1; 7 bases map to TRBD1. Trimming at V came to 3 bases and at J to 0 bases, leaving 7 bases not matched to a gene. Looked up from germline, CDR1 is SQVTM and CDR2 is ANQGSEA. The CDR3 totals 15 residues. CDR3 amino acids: CSVDHRGTVNTEAFF. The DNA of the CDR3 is TGCAGCGTTGACCATCGTGGGACAGTGAACACTGAAGCTTTCTTT.

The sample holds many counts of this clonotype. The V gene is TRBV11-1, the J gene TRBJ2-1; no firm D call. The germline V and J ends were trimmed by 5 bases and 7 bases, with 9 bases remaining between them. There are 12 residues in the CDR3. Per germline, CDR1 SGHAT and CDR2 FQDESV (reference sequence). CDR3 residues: CASSATLNEQFF. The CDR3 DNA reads TGTGCCAGCAGCGCTACTCTAAATGAGCAGTTCTTC.

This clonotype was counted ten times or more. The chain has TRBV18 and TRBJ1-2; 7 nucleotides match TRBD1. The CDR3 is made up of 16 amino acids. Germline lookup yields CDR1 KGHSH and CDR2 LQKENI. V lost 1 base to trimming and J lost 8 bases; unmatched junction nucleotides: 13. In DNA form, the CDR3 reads TGTGCCAGCTCACCACTAGGACAGGTGATAGTAGGGGGCTACACCTTC. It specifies CASSPLGQVIVGGYTF.

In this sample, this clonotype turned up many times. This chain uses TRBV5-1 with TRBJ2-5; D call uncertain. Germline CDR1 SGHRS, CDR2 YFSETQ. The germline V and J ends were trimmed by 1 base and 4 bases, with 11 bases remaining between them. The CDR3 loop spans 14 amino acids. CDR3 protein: CASSLLGFGETQYF. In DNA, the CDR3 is TGCGCCAGCAGCTTGTTGGGGTTTGGAGAGACCCAGTACTTC.